Many counts were recorded for the clone carrying this T cell receptor beta chain. What it binds is unknown. The data were taken from a study of molecular identifiers for immune sequencing clone quantification. Study findings and constraints: Whereas naive cells kept under 1% of molecules in clones above 20 RNA copies, such clones held over 97% in effectors. Barcode-sharing identical TCR molecules could underestimate highly expanded clone sizes. Jurkat TCR RNA spiked in from one cell reportedly remained identifiable amid about a million naive cells.

V dropped 1 base and J dropped 3; count of bases not matched to a gene: 7. The CDR3 runs to 16 residues. Germline V CDR1 and CDR2: SGDLS, YYNGEE. For bulk TCR libraries, previously described methods and listed TCR primers were used. TCRdb re-derived calls from the PCR reads in MiXCR, one entry per CDR3 protein. The sample lists a few hundred thousand distinct CDR3 sequences, 25% occurring once. The sequencing input was naive CD8+ T cells from blood, with Jurkat cell RNA spiked in. As to subset: FACS-sorted CD8+CD4-CCR7+CD45RA+ naive T cells. This receptor was obtained from a human donor in good health. Some libraries in this study had Jurkat cell RNA spiked in. The chain joins TRBV9 to TRBJ1-2; 9 positions agree with TRBD1. The CDR3 is CASSVFLQGAHYGYTF. The CDR3 DNA sequence: TGTGCCAGCAGCGTATTCCTACAGGGGGCCCACTATGGCTACACCTTC.